Presented here are 2 T cell receptor beta chains from one specimen sequenced in a study of shared clonotypes between healthy human individuals. Naive CD8 populations comprised CD45RO-negative cells positively selected for CCR7, excluding terminally differentiated effector memory CD45RA+ cells. Assay: immunoSEQ multiplex PCR; the TCRdb copy retains only in-frame clones and omits some. The table has 1.5 million to 2.5 million clones, less than 95% seen once; the top ten hold roughly 1.2%. Material for sequencing was naive CD8+ T cells sorted from blood. Every receptor here comes from a man between 18 and 35 years old in good health.

The V call is TRBV11-2, the J call TRBJ2-2; D tentatively reads TRBD1 or TRBD2 (5 bases each). The CDR3 has 16 residues. V gave up 5 bases and J gave up 2 bases, with 15 bases separating them. The germline gives CDR1 SGHAT, CDR2 FQNNGV. The CDR3 coding sequence is TGTGCCAGCAGCCAGCAGAGGGGATTAAACACCGGGGAGCTGTTTTTT. Encoded protein: CASSQQRGLNTGELFF.

The chain is built from TRBV5-5 and TRBJ2-7; tentative D call: TRBD2 (6 bases). The CDR3 is 15 residues long. Trimming left V 6 bases short and J 5 bases short, with 21 bases between. Per the germline V gene, CDR1 is SGHKS and CDR2 is YYEKEE (reference sequence). CDR3 region: CASIRTQTGEHEQYF. CDR3 nucleotides: TGTGCCAGCATCCGAACGCAAACGGGAGAGCACGAGCAGTACTTC. Full variable domain (rest looked up from reference TRBV5-5 and TRBJ2-7): DAGVTQSPTHLIKTRGQQVTLRCSPISGHKSVSWYQQVLGQGPQFIFQYYEKEERGRGNFPDRFSARQFPNYSSELNVNALLLGDSALYLCASIRTQTGEHEQYFGPGTRLTVT.